A selection of T cell receptor beta chains follows, all from one sample in a study of cytomegalovirus exposure and HLA in healthy donors. Repertoires were generated with immunoSEQ multiplex PCR, while TCRdb's copy carries only in-frame clones and drops some. The table counts around 100,000 clones; around 0.59% lies in the top ten. Sequences were obtained from PBMCs. These receptors were taken from a man aged 50 to 60 in good health and CMV-seronegative. Each CDR3 is given with its conserved first and last residue. The D gene is left open where the match is weak.

V gene	J gene	D gene	CDR3 protein	CDR3 DNA
TRBV6-6	TRBJ2-7	.	CASNYQGAEQYF	TGTGCCAGCAATTATCAGGGCGCCGAGCAGTACTTC
TRBV6-1	TRBJ1-1	.	CASSEGVLGDYTEAFF	TGTGCCAGCAGTGAAGGGGTCCTGGGAGATTACACTGAAGCTTTCTTT
TRBV29-1	TRBJ2-7	.	CSASTGEQYF	TGCAGCGCATCGACGGGGGAGCAGTACTTC
TRBV5-4	TRBJ1-1	TRBD1	CASSTPGQGGTEAFF	TGTGCCAGCAGTACCCCGGGACAGGGGGGCACTGAAGCTTTCTTT
TRBV6-5	TRBJ2-7	.	CASSYSTAELHEQYF	TGTGCCAGCAGTTATTCGACAGCAGAACTTCACGAGCAGTACTTC
TRBV5-4	TRBJ2-7	TRBD1	CASSLRDSYEQYF	TGTGCCAGCAGCTTGCGGGACAGCTACGAGCAGTACTTC
TRBV5-5	TRBJ2-7	TRBD2	CASSVAGGPGVSYEQYF	TGTGCCAGCAGCGTAGCGGGAGGGCCTGGAGTTTCCTACGAGCAGTACTTC
TRBV2	TRBJ1-1	.	CASSEEGPEAFF	TGTGCCAGCAGTGAAGAGGGGCCTGAAGCTTTCTTT
TRBV5-1	TRBJ1-1	.	CASSLDRPPEAFF	TGCGCCAGCAGCTTGGACAGGCCCCCTGAAGCTTTCTTT
TRBV29-1	TRBJ2-7	TRBD2	CSVEASGGGYEQYF	TGCAGCGTTGAGGCTAGCGGGGGGGGCTACGAGCAGTACTTC
TRBV29-1	TRBJ1-1	.	CSVFGSEGSYTEAFF	TGCAGCGTTTTTGGTTCTGAGGGTTCGTACACTGAAGCTTTCTTT
TRBV2	TRBJ2-7	TRBD1	CASSEQGASYEQYF	TGTGCCAGCAGTGAGCAGGGGGCGTCCTACGAGCAGTACTTC
TRBV9	TRBJ2-7	TRBD1	CASSVRDRDYEQYF	TGTGCCAGCAGCGTAAGGGACAGGGACTACGAGCAGTACTTC